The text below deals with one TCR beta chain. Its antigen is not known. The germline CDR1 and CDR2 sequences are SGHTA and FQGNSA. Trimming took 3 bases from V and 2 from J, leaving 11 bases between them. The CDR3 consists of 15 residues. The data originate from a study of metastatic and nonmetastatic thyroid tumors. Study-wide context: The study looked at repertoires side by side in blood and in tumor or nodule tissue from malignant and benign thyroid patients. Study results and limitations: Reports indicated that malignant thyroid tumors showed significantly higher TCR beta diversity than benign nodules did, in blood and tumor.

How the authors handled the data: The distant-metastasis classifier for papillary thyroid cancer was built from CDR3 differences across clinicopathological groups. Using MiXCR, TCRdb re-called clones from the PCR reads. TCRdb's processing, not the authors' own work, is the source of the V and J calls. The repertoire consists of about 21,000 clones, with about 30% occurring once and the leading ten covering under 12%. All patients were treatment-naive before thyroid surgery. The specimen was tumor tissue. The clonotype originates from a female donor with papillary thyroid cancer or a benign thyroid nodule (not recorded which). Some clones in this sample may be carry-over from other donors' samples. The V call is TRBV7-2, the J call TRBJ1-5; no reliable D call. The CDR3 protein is CASSFKGEGNQPQHF. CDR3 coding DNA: TGTGCCAGCAGCTTCAAGGGTGAGGGCAATCAGCCCCAGCATTTT.